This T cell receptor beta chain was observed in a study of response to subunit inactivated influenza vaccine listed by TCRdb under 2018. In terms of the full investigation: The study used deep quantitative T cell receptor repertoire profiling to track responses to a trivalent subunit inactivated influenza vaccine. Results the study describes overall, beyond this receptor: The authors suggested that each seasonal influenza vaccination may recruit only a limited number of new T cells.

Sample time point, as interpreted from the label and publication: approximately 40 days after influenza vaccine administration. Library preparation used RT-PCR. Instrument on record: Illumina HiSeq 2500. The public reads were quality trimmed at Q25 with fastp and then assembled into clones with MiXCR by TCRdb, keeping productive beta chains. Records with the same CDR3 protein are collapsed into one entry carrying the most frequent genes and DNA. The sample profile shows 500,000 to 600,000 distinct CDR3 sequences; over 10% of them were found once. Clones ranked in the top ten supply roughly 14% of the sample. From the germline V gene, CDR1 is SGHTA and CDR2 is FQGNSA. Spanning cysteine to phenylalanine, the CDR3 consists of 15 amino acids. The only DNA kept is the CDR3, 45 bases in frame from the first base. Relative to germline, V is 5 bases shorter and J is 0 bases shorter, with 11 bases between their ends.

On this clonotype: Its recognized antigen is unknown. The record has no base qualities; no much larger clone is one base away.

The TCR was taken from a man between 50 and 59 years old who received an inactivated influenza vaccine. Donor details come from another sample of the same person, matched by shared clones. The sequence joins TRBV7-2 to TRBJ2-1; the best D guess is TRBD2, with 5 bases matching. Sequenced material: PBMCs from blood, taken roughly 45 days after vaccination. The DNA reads TGTGCCAGCAGCCTCCAAGGAGGCTCCTACAATGAGCAGTTCTTC. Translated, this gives CASSLQGGSYNEQFF.